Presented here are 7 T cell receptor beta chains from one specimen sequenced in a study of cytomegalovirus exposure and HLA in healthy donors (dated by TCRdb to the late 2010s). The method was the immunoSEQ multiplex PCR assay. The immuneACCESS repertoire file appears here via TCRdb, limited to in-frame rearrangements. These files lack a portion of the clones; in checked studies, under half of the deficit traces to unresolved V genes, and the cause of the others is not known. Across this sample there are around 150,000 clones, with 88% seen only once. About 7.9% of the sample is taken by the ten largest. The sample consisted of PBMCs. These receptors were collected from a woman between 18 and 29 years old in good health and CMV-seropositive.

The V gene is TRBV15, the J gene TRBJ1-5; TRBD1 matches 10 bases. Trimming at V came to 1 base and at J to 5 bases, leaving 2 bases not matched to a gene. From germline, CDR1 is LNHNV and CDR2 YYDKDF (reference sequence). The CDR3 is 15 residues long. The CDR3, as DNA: TGTGCCACCAGCAGAGCGGGACAGGGGCATCAGCCCCAGCATTTT. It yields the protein CATSRAGQGHQPQHF.

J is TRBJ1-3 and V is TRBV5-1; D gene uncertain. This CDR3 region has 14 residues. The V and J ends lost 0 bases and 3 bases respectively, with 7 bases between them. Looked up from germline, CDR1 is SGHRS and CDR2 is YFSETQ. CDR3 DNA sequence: TGCGCCAGCAGCTTGGGAGAGGTTGGAAACACCATATATTTT. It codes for CASSLGEVGNTIYF. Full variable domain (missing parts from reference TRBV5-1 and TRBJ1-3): KAGVTQTPRYLIKTRGQQVTLSCSPISGHRSVSWYQQTPGQGLQFLFEYFSETQRNKGNFPGRFSGRQFSNSRSEMNVSTLELGDSALYLCASSLGEVGNTIYFGEGSWLTVV.

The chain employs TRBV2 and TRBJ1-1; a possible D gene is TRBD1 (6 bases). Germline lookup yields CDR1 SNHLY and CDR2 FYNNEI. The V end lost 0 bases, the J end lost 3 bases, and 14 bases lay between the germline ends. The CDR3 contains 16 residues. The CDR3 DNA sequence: TGTGCCAGCAGTGAAGCGCTTCCAGGGGACCACACTGAAGCTTTCTTT. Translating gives CASSEALPGDHTEAFF.

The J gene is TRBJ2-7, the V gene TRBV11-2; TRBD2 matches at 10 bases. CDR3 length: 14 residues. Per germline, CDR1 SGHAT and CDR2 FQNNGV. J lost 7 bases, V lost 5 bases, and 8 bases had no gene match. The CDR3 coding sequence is TGTGCCAGCAGCGCCACTAGCGGGGTCTCGGAGCAGTACTTC. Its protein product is CASSATSGVSEQYF.

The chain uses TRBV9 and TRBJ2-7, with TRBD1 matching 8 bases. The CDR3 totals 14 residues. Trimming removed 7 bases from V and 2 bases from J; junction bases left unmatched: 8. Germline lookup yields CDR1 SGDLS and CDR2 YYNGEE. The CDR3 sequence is CASGPTGATYEQYF. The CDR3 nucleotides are TGTGCCAGCGGACCGACAGGGGCAACCTACGAGCAGTACTTC.

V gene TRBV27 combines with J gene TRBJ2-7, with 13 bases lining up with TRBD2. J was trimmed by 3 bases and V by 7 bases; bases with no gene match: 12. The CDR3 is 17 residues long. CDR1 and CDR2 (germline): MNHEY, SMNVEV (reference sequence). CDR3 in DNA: TGTGCCAGCATGCAACGGAACAGACTAGCGGGGGGCTACGAGCAGTACTTC. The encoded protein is CASMQRNRLAGGYEQYF.

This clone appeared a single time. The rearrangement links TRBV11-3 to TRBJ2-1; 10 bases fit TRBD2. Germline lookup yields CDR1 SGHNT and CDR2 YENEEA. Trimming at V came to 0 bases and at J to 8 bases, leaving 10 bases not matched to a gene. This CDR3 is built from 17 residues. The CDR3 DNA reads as TGTGCCAGCAGCTTAGATCTGGGGCTAGCGGGAGAAGATGAGCAGTTCTTC. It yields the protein CASSLDLGLAGEDEQFF.